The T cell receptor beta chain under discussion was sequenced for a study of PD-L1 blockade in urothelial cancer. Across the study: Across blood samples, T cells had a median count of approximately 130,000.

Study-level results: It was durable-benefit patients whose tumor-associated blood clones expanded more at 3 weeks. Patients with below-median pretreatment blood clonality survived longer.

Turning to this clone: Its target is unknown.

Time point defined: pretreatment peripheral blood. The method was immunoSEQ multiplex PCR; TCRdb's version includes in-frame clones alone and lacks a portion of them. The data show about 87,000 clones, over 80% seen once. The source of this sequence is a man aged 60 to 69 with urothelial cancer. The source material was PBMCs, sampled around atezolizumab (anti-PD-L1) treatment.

Written as DNA, the CDR3 is TGTGCCAGCAGCTCCGACAGGGCTGGCAATCAGCCCCAGCATTTT. It yields the protein CASSSDRAGNQPQHF. The chain is built from TRBV7-2 and TRBJ1-5; 7 bases are shared with TRBD1. Germline loops: CDR1 SGHTA, CDR2 FQGNSA. The CDR3 covers 15 residues. With V trimmed by 4 bases and J by 2 bases, 5 bases remained unmatched.